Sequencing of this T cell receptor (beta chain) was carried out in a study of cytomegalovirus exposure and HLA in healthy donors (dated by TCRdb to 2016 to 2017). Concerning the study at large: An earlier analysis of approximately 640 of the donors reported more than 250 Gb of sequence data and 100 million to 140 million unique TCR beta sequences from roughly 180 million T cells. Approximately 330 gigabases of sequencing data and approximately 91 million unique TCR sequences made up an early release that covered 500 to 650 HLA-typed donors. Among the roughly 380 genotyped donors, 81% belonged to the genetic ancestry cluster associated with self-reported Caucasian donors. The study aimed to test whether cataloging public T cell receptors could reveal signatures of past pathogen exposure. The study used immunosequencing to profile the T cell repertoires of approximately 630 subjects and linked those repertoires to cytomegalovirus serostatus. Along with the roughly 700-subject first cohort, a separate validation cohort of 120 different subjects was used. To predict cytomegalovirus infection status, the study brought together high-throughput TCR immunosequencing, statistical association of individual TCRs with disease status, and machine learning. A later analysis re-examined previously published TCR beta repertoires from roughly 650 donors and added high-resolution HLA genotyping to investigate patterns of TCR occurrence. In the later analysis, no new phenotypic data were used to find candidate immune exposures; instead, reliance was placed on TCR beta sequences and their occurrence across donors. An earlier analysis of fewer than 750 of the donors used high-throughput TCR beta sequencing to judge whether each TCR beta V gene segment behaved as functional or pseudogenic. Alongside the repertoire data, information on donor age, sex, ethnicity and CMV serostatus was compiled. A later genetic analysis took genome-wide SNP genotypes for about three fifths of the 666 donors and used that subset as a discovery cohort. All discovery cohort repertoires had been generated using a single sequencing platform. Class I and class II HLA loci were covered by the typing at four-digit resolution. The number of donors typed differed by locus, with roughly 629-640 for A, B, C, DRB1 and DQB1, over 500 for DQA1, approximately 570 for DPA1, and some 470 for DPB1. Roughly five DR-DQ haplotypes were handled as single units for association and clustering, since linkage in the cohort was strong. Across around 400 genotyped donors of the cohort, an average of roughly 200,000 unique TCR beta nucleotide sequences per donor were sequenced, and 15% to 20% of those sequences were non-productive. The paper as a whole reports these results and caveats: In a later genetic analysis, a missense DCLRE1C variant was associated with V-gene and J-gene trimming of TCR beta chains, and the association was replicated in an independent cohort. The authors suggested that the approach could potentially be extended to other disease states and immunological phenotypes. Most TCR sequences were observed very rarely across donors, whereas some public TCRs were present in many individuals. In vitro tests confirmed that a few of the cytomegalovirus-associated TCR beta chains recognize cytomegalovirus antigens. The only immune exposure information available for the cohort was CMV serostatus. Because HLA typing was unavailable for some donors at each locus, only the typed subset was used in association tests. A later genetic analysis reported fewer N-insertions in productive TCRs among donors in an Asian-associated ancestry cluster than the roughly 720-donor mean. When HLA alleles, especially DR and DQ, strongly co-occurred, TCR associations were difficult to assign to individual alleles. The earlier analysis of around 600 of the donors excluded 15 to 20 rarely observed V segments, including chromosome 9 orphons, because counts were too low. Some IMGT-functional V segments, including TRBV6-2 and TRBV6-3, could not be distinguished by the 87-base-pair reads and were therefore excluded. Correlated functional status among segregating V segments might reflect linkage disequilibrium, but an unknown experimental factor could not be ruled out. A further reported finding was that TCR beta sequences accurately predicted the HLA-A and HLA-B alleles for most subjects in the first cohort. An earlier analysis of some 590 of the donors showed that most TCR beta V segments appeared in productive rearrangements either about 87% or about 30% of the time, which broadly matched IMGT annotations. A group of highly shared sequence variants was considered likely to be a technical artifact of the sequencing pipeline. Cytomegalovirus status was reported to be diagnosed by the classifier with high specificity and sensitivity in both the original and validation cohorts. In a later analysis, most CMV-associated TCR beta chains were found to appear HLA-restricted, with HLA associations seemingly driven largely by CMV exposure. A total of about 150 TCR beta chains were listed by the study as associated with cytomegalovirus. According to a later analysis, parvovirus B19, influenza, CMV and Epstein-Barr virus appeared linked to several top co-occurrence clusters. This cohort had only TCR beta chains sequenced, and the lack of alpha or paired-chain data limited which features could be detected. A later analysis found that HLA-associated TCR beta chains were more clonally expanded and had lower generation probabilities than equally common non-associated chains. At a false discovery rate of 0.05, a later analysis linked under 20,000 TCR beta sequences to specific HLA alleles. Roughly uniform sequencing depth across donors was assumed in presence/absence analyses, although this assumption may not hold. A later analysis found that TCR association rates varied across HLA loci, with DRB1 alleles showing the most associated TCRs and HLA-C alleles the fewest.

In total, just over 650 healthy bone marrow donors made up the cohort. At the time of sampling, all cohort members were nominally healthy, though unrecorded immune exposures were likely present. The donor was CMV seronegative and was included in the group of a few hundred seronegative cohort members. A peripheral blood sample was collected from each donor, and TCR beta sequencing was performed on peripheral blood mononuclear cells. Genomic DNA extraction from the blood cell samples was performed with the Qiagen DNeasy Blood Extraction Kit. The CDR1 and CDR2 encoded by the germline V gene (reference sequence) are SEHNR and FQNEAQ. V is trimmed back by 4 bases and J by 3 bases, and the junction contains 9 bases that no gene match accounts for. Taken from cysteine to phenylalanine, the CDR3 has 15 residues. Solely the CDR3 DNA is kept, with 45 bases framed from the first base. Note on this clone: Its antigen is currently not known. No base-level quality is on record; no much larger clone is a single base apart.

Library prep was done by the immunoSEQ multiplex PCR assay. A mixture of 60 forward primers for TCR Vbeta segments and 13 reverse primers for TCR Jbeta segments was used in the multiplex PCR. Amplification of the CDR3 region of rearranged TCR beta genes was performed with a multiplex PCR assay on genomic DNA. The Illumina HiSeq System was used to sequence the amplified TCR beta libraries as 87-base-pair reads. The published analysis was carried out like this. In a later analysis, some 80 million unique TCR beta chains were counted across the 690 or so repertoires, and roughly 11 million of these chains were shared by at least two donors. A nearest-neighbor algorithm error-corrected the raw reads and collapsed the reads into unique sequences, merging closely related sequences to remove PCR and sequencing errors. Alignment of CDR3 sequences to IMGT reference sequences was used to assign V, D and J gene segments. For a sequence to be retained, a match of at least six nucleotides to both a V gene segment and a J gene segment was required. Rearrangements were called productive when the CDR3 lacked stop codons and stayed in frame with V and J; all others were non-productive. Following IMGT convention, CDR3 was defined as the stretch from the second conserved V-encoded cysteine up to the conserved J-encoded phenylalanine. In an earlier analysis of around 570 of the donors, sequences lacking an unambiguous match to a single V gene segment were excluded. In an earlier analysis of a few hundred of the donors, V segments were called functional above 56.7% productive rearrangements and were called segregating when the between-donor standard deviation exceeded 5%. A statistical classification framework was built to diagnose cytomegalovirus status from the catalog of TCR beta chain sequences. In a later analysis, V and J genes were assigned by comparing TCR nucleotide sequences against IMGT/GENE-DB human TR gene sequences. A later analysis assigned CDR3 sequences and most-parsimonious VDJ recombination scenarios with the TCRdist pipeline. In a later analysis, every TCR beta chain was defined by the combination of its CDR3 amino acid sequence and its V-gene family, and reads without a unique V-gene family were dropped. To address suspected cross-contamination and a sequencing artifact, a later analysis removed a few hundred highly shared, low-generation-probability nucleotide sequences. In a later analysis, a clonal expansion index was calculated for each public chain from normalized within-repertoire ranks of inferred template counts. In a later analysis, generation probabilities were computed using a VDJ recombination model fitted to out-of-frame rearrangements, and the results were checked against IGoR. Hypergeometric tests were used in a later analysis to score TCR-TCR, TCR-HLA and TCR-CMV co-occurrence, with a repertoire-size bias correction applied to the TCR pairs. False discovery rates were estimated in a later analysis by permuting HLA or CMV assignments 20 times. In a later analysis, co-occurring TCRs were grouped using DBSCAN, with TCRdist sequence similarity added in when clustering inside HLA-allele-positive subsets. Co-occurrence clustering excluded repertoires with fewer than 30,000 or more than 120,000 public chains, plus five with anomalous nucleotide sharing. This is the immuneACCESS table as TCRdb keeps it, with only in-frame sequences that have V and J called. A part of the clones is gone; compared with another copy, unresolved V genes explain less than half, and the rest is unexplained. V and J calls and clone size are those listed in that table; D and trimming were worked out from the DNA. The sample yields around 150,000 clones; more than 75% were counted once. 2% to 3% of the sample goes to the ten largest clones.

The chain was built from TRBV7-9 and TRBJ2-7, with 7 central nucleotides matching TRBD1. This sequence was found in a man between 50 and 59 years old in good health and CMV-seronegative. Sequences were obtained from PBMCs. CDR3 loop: CASSSLPGTVYEQYF. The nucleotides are TGTGCCAGCAGCTCCCTGCCCGGGACAGTCTACGAGCAGTACTTC.